The 27 T cell receptor beta chains below all came from one sample that was sequenced in a study of metastatic and nonmetastatic thyroid tumors. Thyroid surgery was performed in patients who had received no treatment beforehand. TCRdb re-called the PCR reads via MiXCR. Of around 16,000 clones detected, around 12% appear once; the ten largest clones hold about 15%. The source material was tumor tissue. These receptors all stem from a female donor with papillary thyroid cancer or a benign thyroid nodule (not recorded which). Some clones in this sample may be carry-over from other donors' samples.

This clone was found many times. The chain carries TRBV4-1 and TRBJ2-1, with 12 nucleotides matching TRBD2. CDR1 and CDR2 from the germline V gene are MGHRA and YSYEKL. The CDR3 has 15 residues. The J segment lost 12 bases and the V segment lost 2 bases, leaving 8 bases of the junction unmatched. In DNA, the CDR3 is TGCGCCAGCAGCCAACCCCGGCTGACTAGCGGGGGGCAGTTCTTC. Amino acids: CASSQPRLTSGGQFF.

The sample holds many counts of this clone. This chain uses TRBV7-2 with TRBJ2-3; the match to TRBD2 covers 8 bases. The CDR3 loop spans 14 amino acids. Germline V gene data show CDR1 as SGHTA and CDR2 as FQGNSA. V gave up 5 bases and J gave up 1 base; unmatched junction bases: 2. DNA of the CDR3: TGTGCCAGCAGCCGGGGGGGGGGCACAGATACGCAGTATTTT. Translating it yields CASSRGGGTDTQYF.

This clone was seen at least ten times. The J gene is TRBJ2-5, the V gene TRBV3-1; TRBD1 agrees at 7 bases. CDR1 is LGHDT and CDR2 is YNNKEL in the germline V gene (reference sequence). The CDR3 extends over 13 amino acids. Trimming took 5 bases from V and 2 from J; bases not matched to a gene: 2. CDR3 in amino acids: CASSGTVQETQYF. DNA for the CDR3: TGTGCCAGCAGCGGGACAGTACAAGAGACCCAGTACTTC.

This clone was seen many times. The rearrangement joins TRBV9 to TRBJ2-1; TRBD2 matches at 8 bases. The V gene's germline CDR1 is SGDLS and CDR2 YYNGEE. The V and J ends lost 4 bases and 0 bases, in that order; junction bases with no gene match: 3. CDR3 length: 15 residues. This CDR3 is CASSSGLDSYNEQFF. Written as DNA, the CDR3 is TGTGCCAGCAGCTCGGGACTAGACTCCTACAATGAGCAGTTCTTC.

The table lists this clone with many counts. This CDR3 is CASAHNAAIDNEQFF. CDR3 bases: TGTGCCAGCGCCCATAATGCGGCCATAGACAATGAGCAGTTCTTC. The chain recombines TRBV12-3 or TRBV12-4 with TRBJ2-1; D not certain. The ends were cut back, 8 bases at V and 5 bases at J, with 19 bases in the middle. The CDR3 is 15 amino acids.

This clone was recorded at least ten times. J is TRBJ2-1 and V is TRBV5-1; the match to TRBD2 covers 11 bases. J was trimmed by 8 bases and V by 4 bases; bases with no gene match: 8. Looked up from germline, CDR1 is SGHRS and CDR2 is YFSETQ. The CDR3 is 15 amino acids. The CDR3 reads CASSETSGSVDEQFF. CDR3 DNA sequence: TGCGCCAGCAGCGAAACTAGCGGGAGTGTCGATGAGCAGTTCTTC.

This clone showed up just a few times. This may stem from a read error, because a much larger clone lies one nucleotide away. The gene calls are TRBV19 and TRBJ2-2; the match to TRBD1 covers 8 bases. The CDR3 loop spans 15 amino acids. Germline CDR1 is LNHDA and CDR2 is SQIVND (reference sequence). The CDR3 here is CASSRTGNNAGELVF. The CDR3 nucleotides read TGTGCCAGTAGCCGGACAGGGAATAATGCCGGGGAGCTGGTTTTT. The full variable domain, rest sourced from reference TRBV19 and TRBJ2-2, is DGGITQSPKYLFRKEGQNVTLSCEQNLNHDAMYWYRQDPGQGLRLIYYSQIVNDFQKGDIAEGYSVSREKKESFPLTVTSAQKNPTAFYLCASSRTGNNAGELVFGEGSRLTVL.

This chain joins TRBV12-3 or TRBV12-4 and TRBJ2-2, with 12 nucleotides matching TRBD2. The CDR3 runs to 15 residues. Losses at the gene ends were 6 bases for V and 9 bases for J; bases not matched to a gene: 8. The CDR3 here is CASRPTSGGPWELFF. CDR3 DNA sequence: TGTGCCAGCAGACCTACTAGCGGGGGGCCCTGGGAGCTGTTTTTT.

This clone has just a few counts. The J gene is TRBJ1-2, the V gene TRBV6-1, with TRBD1 as a possible D gene (5 bases). Trimming cost V 5 bases and J 8 bases, with 12 bases left between them. Germline V gene sequence: CDR1 MNHNS, CDR2 SASEGT. The CDR3 loop spans 12 amino acids. CDR3 sequence: CASSKQGSGYTF. The DNA of the CDR3 is TGTGCCAGCAGTAAGCAGGGATCGGGCTACACCTTC.

Ten or more counts support this clone. Other DNA variants within this sample encode the same CDR3. Here the CDR3 DNA reads TGCAGTGCCCGGGGGGATGCCGGGGAGCTGTTTTTT. Residues: CSARGDAGELFF. V usage is TRBV20-1 and J usage is TRBJ2-2; 7 positions match TRBD2. Unmatched junction bases numbered 4, after V lost 6 bases and J lost 6 bases. Per the germline V gene, CDR1 is DFQATT and CDR2 is SNEGSKA (reference sequence). CDR3 length: 12 residues.

In its sample, this clone was seen many times. The V and J genes are TRBV9 and TRBJ2-1; D is uncertain. Germline V lookup: CDR1 SGDLS, CDR2 YYNGEE. This CDR3 comprises 15 residues. V lost 0 bases to trimming and J lost 8 bases, with 15 bases between them. CDR3 nucleotides: TGTGCCAGCAGCGTAGAACCCCACAGTCTCGATGAGCAGTTCTTC. It is translated as CASSVEPHSLDEQFF.

This clone was counted only a few times. Possible read error: a much larger clone is one base away. The chain uses TRBV30 and TRBJ1-2, with D perhaps matching TRBD1 (6 bases). The CDR3 extends over 14 amino acids. Germline V lookup: CDR1 GTSNPN, CDR2 SVGIG (reference sequence). The chain's CDR3 is CTWSEGGLNYGYTF. DNA for the CDR3: TGTACCTGGAGTGAGGGGGGGCTTAACTATGGCTACACCTTC.

The chain employs TRBV12-3 or TRBV12-4 and TRBJ2-1; D remains ambiguous. V was pared by 5 bases and J by 7 bases, with 9 bases between. The CDR3 loop spans 12 amino acids. The CDR3 DNA follows: TGTGCCAGCAGTACCTTAGGTAATGAGCAGTTCTTC. Translating it yields CASSTLGNEQFF.

This clone was counted ten times or more. The chain employs TRBV3-1 and TRBJ2-7; D uncertain. CDR3 size: 13 residues. The germline V gene encodes CDR1 LGHDT and CDR2 YNNKEL (reference sequence). Trimming removed 4 bases from V and 4 bases from J, with 11 bases in between. CDR3 protein: CASSLGRNYEQYF. As DNA, the CDR3 is TGTGCCAGCAGCCTCGGACGGAATTACGAGCAGTACTTC.

The CDR3 DNA is TGTGCCATACGGTCCTCTGGGGCCAACGTCCTGACTTTC. Residues: CAIRSSGANVLTF. The V gene is TRBV28, the J gene TRBJ2-6; D ambiguous. Germline values: CDR1 MDHEN, CDR2 SYDVKM. The CDR3 length is 13 residues. V was pared by 10 bases and J by 0 bases, with 7 bases between.

V usage is TRBV4-2 and J usage is TRBJ2-7, with 7 bases lining up with TRBD2. V gave up 1 base and J gave up 5 bases; unmatched junction bases: 5. CDR1 and CDR2 from the germline V gene are LGHNA and YNFKEQ. The CDR3 is made up of 14 amino acids. CDR3 amino acids: CASSQGAGVNEQYF. The CDR3 nucleotides are TGTGCCAGCAGCCAAGGGGCGGGAGTCAACGAGCAGTACTTC.

In this sample, this clone turned up once. The gene calls are TRBV30 and TRBJ2-1; unclear D gene. CDR3 length: 13 amino acids. Trimming took 0 bases from V and 4 from J, leaving 7 bases between them. Germline V gives CDR1 GTSNPN, CDR2 SVGIG (reference sequence). CDR3 loop: CAWSVFVYNEQFF. The CDR3 nucleotides are TGTGCCTGGAGTGTGTTTGTGTACAATGAGCAGTTCTTC.

This clone came up many times. Here the CDR3 DNA reads TGTGCCAGCAGTACTCAAAGGACTGGTGAGCAGTTCTTC. This codes for CASSTQRTGEQFF. This sequence joins TRBV12-3 or TRBV12-4 and TRBJ2-1; tentative D call: TRBD2 (5 bases). V lost 5 bases and J 9 bases, leaving 14 bases between the germline ends. This CDR3 spans 13 amino acids.

By share, this clone ranks as medium-sized (0.01 to 0.1%). The chain has TRBV3-1 and TRBJ2-7; 10 positions agree with TRBD2. Germline assignment: CDR1 LGHDT and CDR2 YNNKEL (reference sequence). The CDR3 covers 14 residues. Trimming at V came to 6 bases and at J to 2 bases, leaving 4 bases not matched to a gene. The CDR3 spells CASRTSGPAYEQYF. CDR3 sequence (DNA): TGTGCCAGCAGGACTAGCGGGCCGGCCTACGAGCAGTACTTC.

This clone is medium-sized in the sample. V usage is TRBV3-1 and J usage is TRBJ1-4; D is unresolved. V lost 4 bases, J lost 8 bases, and 14 bases lay in between. In germline, CDR1 is LGHDT, CDR2 YNNKEL (reference sequence). CDR3 length equals 14 residues. In nucleotides, the CDR3 is TGTGCCAGCAGCCCCCGGATGGGCGGGGAAAAACTGTTTTTT. Translation gives CASSPRMGGEKLFF.

Ten or more counts support this clone. The chain uses TRBV19 and TRBJ1-1; D may be TRBD1 (5 bases). CDR1 and CDR2 from the germline V gene are LNHDA and SQIVND (reference sequence). CDR3 length equals 15 residues. Trimming left V 3 bases short and J 0 bases short, with 11 bases between. The DNA of the CDR3 is TGTGCCAGTAGTATCGGGGCAGGTATGAACACTGAAGCTTTCTTT. Its translation is CASSIGAGMNTEAFF. Full variable domain (outside the CDR3, taken from reference TRBV19 and TRBJ1-1): DGGITQSPKYLFRKEGQNVTLSCEQNLNHDAMYWYRQDPGQGLRLIYYSQIVNDFQKGDIAEGYSVSREKKESFPLTVTSAQKNPTAFYLCASSIGAGMNTEAFFGQGTRLTVV.

This clone turned up a few times. V gene TRBV24-1 combines with J gene TRBJ1-2, with D possibly being TRBD1 (6 bases). In germline, CDR1 is KGHDR, CDR2 SFDVKD. V was clipped by 7 bases and J by 8 bases, with 19 bases between them. CDR3 length: 14 residues. In DNA form, the CDR3 reads TGTGCCACCAGAGGCGGGCCGGGGGCTATGGGCTACACCTTC. Translated: CATRGGPGAMGYTF.

The chain uses TRBV3-1 and TRBJ1-2; TRBD1 aligns across 8 bases. CDR1 is LGHDT, CDR2 YNNKEL, per germline (reference sequence). Losses at the gene ends were 0 bases for V and 5 bases for J; bases not matched to a gene: 8. The CDR3 sequence is 16 residues long. The CDR3 DNA reads TGTGCCAGCAGCCAAGATGGGACAGGATTTTTATATGGCTACACCTTC. Amino acid sequence: CASSQDGTGFLYGYTF. Looking up the rest from reference TRBV3-1 and TRBJ1-2 gives the full variable domain: DTAVSQTPKYLVTQMGNDKSIKCEQNLGHDTMYWYKQDSKKFLKIMFSYNNKELIINETVPNRFSPKSPDKAHLNLHINSLELGDSAVYFCASSQDGTGFLYGYTFGSGTRLTVV.

The chain recombines TRBV9 with TRBJ2-1, with 8 bases matching TRBD2. The CDR3 extends over 14 amino acids. V lost 4 bases and J lost 6; bases outside the gene matches: 6. The V gene's germline CDR1 is SGDLS and CDR2 YYNGEE. The CDR3 region has the DNA TGTGCCAGCAGCTCTGGGGCGGGGGGCAATGAGCAGTTCTTC. Encoded protein: CASSSGAGGNEQFF. The full variable domain, with the rest looked up from reference TRBV9 and TRBJ2-1, is DSGVTQTPKHLITATGQRVTLRCSPRSGDLSVYWYQQSLDQGLQFLIQYYNGEERAKGNILERFSAQQFPDLHSELNLSSLELGDSALYFCASSSGAGGNEQFFGPGTRLTVL.

With respect to this clone: One end of the junction does not line up with germline, which may come from a read error. This rearrangement joins TRBV28 to TRBJ1-6; D possibly corresponds to TRBD1 (5 bases). The CDR3 length is 16 residues. Per germline, CDR1 MDHEN and CDR2 SYDVKM. CDR3 amino acids: CASSLRDPGNNSPLQF. The DNA for the CDR3 is TGTGCCAGCAGCCTCCGGGACCCAGGGAATAATTCACCCCTCCAATTT.

A few counts support this clone. A read error is possible here, since a much larger clone lies one base away. The gene calls are TRBV5-6 and TRBJ2-3, with D unresolved. The V gene's germline CDR1 is SGHDT and CDR2 YYEEEE. The CDR3 contains 15 residues. The CDR3, as DNA: TGTGCCTGCAGCTTGGCCCCTACCTTAGGAGATACGCAGTATTTT. Translating gives CACSLAPTLGDTQYF.

By frequency in the sample, this clone is medium-sized. This chain uses TRBV6-1 with TRBJ1-1; D might be TRBD1 (5 bases). Germline V gives CDR1 MNHNS, CDR2 SASEGT. The CDR3 loop spans 12 amino acids. V shed 6 bases and J shed 8 bases, with 13 bases lying between them. CDR3 nucleotide sequence: TGTGCCAGCAGAAACAGGCGGCAAGAAGCTTTCTTT. It translates to CASRNRRQEAFF.